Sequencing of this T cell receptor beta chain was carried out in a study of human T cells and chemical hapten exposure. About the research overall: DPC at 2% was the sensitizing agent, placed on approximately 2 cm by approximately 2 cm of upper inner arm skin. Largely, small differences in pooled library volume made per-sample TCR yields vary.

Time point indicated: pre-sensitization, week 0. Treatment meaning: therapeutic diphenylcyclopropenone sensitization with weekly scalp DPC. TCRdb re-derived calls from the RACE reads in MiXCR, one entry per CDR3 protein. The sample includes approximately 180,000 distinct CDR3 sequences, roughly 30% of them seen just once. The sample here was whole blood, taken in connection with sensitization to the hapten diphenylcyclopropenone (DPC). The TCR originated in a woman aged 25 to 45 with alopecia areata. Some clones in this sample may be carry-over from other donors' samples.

For the CDR3, the DNA is TGTGCCAGCAGCCACCGGGGGGCAGGCTACGAGCAGTACTTC. Residues: CASSHRGAGYEQYF. This sequence joins TRBV7-6 and TRBJ2-7, with D possibly matching TRBD2 (7 bases). The CDR3 extends over 14 amino acids. Trimming stripped 5 bases from V and 3 bases from J, with 14 bases between. Germline-derived CDR1 and CDR2 are SGHVS and FNYEAQ.